In its sample, the clone carrying this TCR beta chain was seen many times. The CDR3 has 14 residues. V was cut by 3 bases and J by 0 bases, with 9 bases left in between. The V gene's germline CDR1 is MNHEY and CDR2 SVGEGT. Time point denoted: newly diagnosed GD, antithyroid drugs for less than 3 months. Generation of the TCR library employed RNA extracted from PBMCs. This sample is part of a study of regulatory T cells in long-lasting Graves disease. Arm-PCR of CDR3 regions with iRepertoire HTBI primers generated TCR beta libraries. TCRdb re-called the multiplex PCR reads with MiXCR, one entry per CDR3 protein. The data show a few hundred thousand distinct CDR3 sequences, approximately 16% seen once. The sample was also linked to a second study, of T cells in Graves' hyperthyroidism and ophthalmopathy.

The sequenced sample was peripheral blood mononuclear cells (PBMCs), obtained at new diagnosis, from a patient treated with antithyroid drugs. This chain links TRBV6-2 or TRBV6-3 with TRBJ2-7; tentatively, D is TRBD2 (6 bases). The sequence came from a woman between 40 and 55 years old with Graves disease. Here the CDR3 DNA reads TGTGCCAGCAGTTATCCCGGGAGCTCCTACGAGCAGTACTTC. It encodes CASSYPGSSYEQYF.